This TCR beta chain comes out of a study of regulatory T cells in long-lasting Graves disease. Regarding the study as a whole: The work looked only at peripheral blood and did not look at thyroid tissue. The study found TRBV28, TRBJ1-2 and TRBJ2-5 favored in persistent disease.

Time point reported: newly diagnosed GD, antithyroid drugs for less than 3 months. The TCR library used RNA extracted from PBMCs. The table lists this clonotype with many counts. Antigen unknown. Deletions cut 2 bases from V and 5 bases from J, with 15 bases between. CDR3 size: 15 residues. The V gene's germline CDR1 is KGHSH and CDR2 LQKENI. Assembly of TCR beta libraries relied on iRepertoire HTBI primers together with Arm-PCR of CDR3 regions. TCRdb reanalysed the multiplex PCR reads using MiXCR and keeps one entry per CDR3 protein. Here the sample spans fewer than 550,000 distinct CDR3 sequences, 15% to 20% being singletons. The sample was also reused in another study, on T cells in Graves' hyperthyroidism and ophthalmopathy.

This receptor was obtained from a woman under 30 with Graves disease. The V call is TRBV18, the J call TRBJ1-1; a weak D match, TRBD1 (5 bases). The specimen comprised peripheral blood mononuclear cells (PBMCs), sampled at new diagnosis, from a patient treated with antithyroid drugs. The CDR3 DNA reads TGTGCCAGCTCACCAGGAAGGGACGCAGTGACTGAAGCTTTCTTT. Amino acids: CASSPGRDAVTEAFF.